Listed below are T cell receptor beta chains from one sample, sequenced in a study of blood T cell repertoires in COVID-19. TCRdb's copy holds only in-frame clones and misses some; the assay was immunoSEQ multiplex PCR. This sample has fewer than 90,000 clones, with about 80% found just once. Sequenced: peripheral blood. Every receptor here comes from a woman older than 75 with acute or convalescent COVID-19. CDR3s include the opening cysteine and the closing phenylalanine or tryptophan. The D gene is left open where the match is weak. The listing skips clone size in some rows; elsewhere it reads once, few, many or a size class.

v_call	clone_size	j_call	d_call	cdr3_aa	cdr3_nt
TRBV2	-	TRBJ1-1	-	CASSGSWTVEGAFF	TGTGCCAGCAGTGGGTCCTGGACAGTCGAAGGAGCTTTCTTT
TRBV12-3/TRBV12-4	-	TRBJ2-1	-	CASSPIGNEQFF	TGTGCCAGCAGTCCCATCGGGAATGAGCAGTTCTTC
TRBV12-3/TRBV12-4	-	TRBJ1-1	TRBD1	CASRSGQGRGAFF	TGTGCCAGCAGAAGCGGACAGGGCAGGGGAGCTTTCTTT
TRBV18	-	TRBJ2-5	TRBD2	CASSPGLAGGYQETQYF	TGTGCCAGCTCACCCGGACTAGCGGGGGGGTACCAAGAGACCCAGTACTTC
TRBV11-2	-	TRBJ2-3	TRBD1	CASSLGTGGTDTQYF	TGTGCCAGCAGCTTAGGGACAGGGGGTACAGATACGCAGTATTTT
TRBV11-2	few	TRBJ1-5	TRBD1	CASSFTGGRNQPQHF	TGTGCCAGCAGCTTTACAGGGGGACGCAATCAGCCCCAGCATTTT
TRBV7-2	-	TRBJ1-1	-	CASSWTVNTEAFF	TGTGCCAGCAGCTGGACAGTGAACACTGAAGCTTTCTTT
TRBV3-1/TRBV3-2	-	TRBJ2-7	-	CASSQIIRQTKQYF	TGTGCCAGCAGCCAAATCATCAGACAGACGAAACAGTACTTC
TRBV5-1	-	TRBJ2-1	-	CASSFDIYNEQFF	TGCGCCAGCAGTTTTGACATTTACAATGAGCAGTTCTTC
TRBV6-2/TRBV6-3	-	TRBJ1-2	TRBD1	CASSYSEGAEANYGYTF	TGTGCCAGCAGTTACTCGGAGGGGGCAGAAGCTAACTATGGCTACACCTTC
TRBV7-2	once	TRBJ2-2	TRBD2	CASSLGALAPPGELFF	TGTGCCAGCAGCTTAGGGGCACTAGCGCCACCCGGGGAGCTGTTTTTT
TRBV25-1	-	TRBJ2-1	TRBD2	CASSDSGRAEEQFF	TGTGCCAGCAGTGATAGCGGGAGGGCCGAGGAGCAGTTCTTC
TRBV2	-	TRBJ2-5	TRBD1	CASGGQGPQETQYF	TGTGCCAGCGGCGGACAGGGGCCACAAGAGACCCAGTACTTC
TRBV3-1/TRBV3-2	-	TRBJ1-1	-	CASSRTGMDTEAFF	TGTGCCAGCAGCCGAACAGGGATGGACACTGAAGCTTTCTTT
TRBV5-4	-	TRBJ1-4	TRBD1	CASSLKGAGEKLFF	TGTGCCAGCAGCTTGAAGGGGGCTGGGGAAAAACTGTTTTTT
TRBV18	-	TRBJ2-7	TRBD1	CASSPPNPGGNYEQYF	TGTGCCAGCTCACCACCAAACCCAGGGGGAAACTACGAGCAGTACTTC
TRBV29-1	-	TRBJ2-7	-	CSVVSGSDEQYF	TGCAGCGTTGTGTCAGGGTCCGACGAGCAGTACTTC
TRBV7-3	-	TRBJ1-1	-	CASSQGPGTTEAFF	TGTGCCAGCAGCCAGGGGCCAGGGACCACTGAAGCTTTCTTT
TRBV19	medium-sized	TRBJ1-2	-	CASSIGQRRIYTF	TGTGCCAGTAGTATTGGACAGCGCCGAATCTACACCTTC
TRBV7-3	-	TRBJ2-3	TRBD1	CASSFTGQRTDTQYF	TGTGCCAGCAGCTTTACGGGACAGCGCACAGATACGCAGTATTTT
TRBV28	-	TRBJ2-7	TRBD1	CASSSPGQGAYEQYF	TGTGCCAGCAGTTCCCCCGGACAGGGGGCCTACGAGCAGTACTTC
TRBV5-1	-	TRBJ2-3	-	CASSLSNTDTQYF	TGCGCCAGCAGCCTAAGTAACACAGATACGCAGTATTTT
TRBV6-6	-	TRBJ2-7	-	CASKRGDYEQYF	TGTGCCAGCAAAAGAGGTGACTACGAGCAGTACTTC
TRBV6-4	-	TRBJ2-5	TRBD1	CASSDWVYRGSWETQYF	TGTGCCAGCAGTGACTGGGTGTACAGGGGATCGTGGGAGACCCAGTACTTC
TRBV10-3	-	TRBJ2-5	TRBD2	CAISEGTSGGETQYF	TGTGCCATCAGTGAGGGGACTAGCGGGGGGGAGACCCAGTACTTC
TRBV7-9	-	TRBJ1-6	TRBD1	CASSAWGQDNSPLHF	TGTGCCAGCAGCGCGTGGGGACAGGATAATTCACCCCTCCACTTT
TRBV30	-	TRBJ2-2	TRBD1	CAWRGQRETGELFF	TGTGCCTGGAGGGGACAGAGGGAGACCGGGGAGCTGTTTTTT
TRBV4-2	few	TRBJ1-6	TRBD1	CASSSPTGGISYNSPLHF	TGTGCCAGCAGCTCTCCGACAGGGGGCATTTCCTATAATTCACCCCTCCACTTT
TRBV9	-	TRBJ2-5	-	CASSVGAAAQETQYF	TGTGCCAGCAGCGTAGGAGCGGCTGCTCAAGAGACCCAGTACTTC
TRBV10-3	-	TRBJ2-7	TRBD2	CAIRQFASGSNHEQYF	TGTGCCATCAGACAGTTTGCTAGCGGGAGTAATCACGAGCAGTACTTC
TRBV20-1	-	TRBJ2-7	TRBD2	CSAGLAYEQYF	TGCAGTGCGGGACTAGCTTACGAGCAGTACTTC
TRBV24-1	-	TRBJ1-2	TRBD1	CATSAAWDRGLKGYTF	TGTGCCACCAGTGCCGCTTGGGACAGGGGGCTTAAAGGCTACACCTTC
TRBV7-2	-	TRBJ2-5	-	CASIPDGRETQYF	TGTGCCAGCATCCCTGATGGCCGAGAGACCCAGTACTTC
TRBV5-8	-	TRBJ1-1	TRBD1	CASSLWTDRARAFF	TGTGCCAGCAGCTTGTGGACGGACAGGGCGAGAGCTTTCTTT
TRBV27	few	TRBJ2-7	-	CASSLSPRLTDEQYF	TGTGCCAGCAGTTTATCCCCAAGATTGACAGACGAGCAGTACTTC
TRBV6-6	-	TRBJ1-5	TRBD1	CASSYGTGAKNQPQHF	TGTGCCAGCAGTTACGGGACAGGGGCGAAAAATCAGCCCCAGCATTTT
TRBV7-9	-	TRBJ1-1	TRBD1	CASSPQGGAEAFF	TGTGCCAGCAGCCCACAGGGGGGGGCTGAAGCTTTCTTT
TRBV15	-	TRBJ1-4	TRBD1	CATSRQGATNEKLFF	TGTGCCACCAGCAGACAGGGGGCAACTAATGAAAAACTGTTTTTT
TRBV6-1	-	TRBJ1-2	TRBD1	CASSDGQGRYGYTF	TGTGCCAGCAGTGACGGACAGGGCCGCTATGGCTACACCTTC
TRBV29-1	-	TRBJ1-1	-	CSVEVVGGTSMAFF	TGCAGCGTTGAGGTCGTTGGAGGAACGAGCATGGCTTTCTTT
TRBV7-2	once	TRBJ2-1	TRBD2	CASSWGTTSYNEQFF	TGTGCCAGCAGCTGGGGGACTACTTCCTACAATGAGCAGTTCTTC
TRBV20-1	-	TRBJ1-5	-	CSASSGWGGNQPQHF	TGCAGTGCTAGTTCGGGGTGGGGGGGCAATCAGCCCCAGCATTTT
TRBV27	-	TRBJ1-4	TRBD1	CASSSQGAGEKLFF	TGTGCCAGCAGTTCACAGGGGGCGGGGGAAAAACTGTTTTTT
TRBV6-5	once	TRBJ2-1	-	CASSYDETYNEQFF	TGTGCCAGCAGTTACGATGAGACCTACAATGAGCAGTTCTTC
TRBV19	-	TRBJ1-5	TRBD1	CASSPWGQGTLQPQHF	TGTGCCAGTAGTCCTTGGGGACAGGGGACCCTTCAGCCCCAGCATTTT
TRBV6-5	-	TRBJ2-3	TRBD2	CASSYSGTSGDTQYF	TGTGCCAGCAGTTACTCAGGGACTAGCGGAGATACGCAGTATTTT